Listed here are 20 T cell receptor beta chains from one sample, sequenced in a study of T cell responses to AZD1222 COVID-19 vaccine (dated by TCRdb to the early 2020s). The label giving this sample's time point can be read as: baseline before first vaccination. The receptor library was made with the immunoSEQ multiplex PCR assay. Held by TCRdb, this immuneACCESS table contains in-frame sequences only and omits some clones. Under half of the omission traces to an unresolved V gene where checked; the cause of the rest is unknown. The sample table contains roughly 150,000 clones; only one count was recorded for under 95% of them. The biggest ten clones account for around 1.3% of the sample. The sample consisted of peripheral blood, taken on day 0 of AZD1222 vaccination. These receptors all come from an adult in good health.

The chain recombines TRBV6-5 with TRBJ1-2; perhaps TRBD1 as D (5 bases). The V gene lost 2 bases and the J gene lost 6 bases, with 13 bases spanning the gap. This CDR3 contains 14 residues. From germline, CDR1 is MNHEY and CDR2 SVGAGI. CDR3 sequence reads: CASSYGAKFDGYTF. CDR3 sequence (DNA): TGTGCCAGCAGTTACGGGGCTAAGTTTGATGGCTACACCTTC.

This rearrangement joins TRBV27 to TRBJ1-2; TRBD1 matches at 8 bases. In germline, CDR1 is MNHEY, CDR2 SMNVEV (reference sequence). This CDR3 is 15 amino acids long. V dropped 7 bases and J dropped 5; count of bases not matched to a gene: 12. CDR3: CASTSAGGVLYGYTF. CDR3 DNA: TGTGCCAGCACTTCCGCAGGGGGCGTTTTGTATGGCTACACCTTC.

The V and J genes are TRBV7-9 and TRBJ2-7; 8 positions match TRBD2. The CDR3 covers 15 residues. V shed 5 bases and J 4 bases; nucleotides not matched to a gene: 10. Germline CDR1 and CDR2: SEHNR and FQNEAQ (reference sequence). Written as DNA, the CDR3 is TGTGCCAGCAGCCTAGGCGGGAGGCTCCCATACGAGCAGTACTTC. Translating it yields CASSLGGRLPYEQYF.

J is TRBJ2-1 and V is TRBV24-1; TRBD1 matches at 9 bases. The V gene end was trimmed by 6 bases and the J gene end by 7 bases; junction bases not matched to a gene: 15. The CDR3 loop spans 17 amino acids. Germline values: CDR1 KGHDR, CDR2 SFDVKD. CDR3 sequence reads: CATSPTDRDREGNEQFF. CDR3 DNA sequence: TGTGCCACCAGTCCAACAGACCGGGACAGGGAGGGGAATGAGCAGTTCTTC.

CDR3 protein: CASSQQGLVGTPGEQYF. The CDR3 nucleotides are TGCGCCAGCAGCCAACAGGGACTAGTAGGGACCCCTGGCGAGCAGTACTTC. The gene calls are TRBV4-3 and TRBJ2-7; 8 nucleotides match TRBD2. Germline V lookup: CDR1 LGHNA, CDR2 YSLEER. The CDR3 covers 17 residues. V lost 2 bases and J lost 6; bases outside the gene matches: 15.

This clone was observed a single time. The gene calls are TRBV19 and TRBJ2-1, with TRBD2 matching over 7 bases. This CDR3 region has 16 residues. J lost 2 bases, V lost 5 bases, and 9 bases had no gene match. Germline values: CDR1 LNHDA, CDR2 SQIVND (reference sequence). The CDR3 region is CASSLGTAGAYNEQFF. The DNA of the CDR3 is TGTGCCAGTAGTCTGGGTACTGCGGGAGCCTACAATGAGCAGTTCTTC.

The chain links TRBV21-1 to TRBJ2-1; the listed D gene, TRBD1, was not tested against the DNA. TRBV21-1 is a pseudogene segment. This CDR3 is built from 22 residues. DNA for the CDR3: TGTGCCAGCAGCACGACAGGCAAGGACAGGACCCCTTGGAGGTGTCTGGGAAATGAGCAGTTCTTC. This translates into CASSTTGKDRTPWRCLGNEQFF.

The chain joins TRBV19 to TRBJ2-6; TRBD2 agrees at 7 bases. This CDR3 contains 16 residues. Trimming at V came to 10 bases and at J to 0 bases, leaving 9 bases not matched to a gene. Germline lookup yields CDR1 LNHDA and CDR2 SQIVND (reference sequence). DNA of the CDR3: TGTGCCACTACTCTAGGGAGGGACTCTGGGGCCAACGTCCTGACTTTC. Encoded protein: CATTLGRDSGANVLTF.

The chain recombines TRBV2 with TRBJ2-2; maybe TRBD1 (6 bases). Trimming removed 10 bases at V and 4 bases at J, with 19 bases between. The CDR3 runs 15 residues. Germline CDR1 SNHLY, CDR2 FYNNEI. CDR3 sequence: CATIPLGAGTGELFF. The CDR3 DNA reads TGTGCCACCATCCCGCTGGGGGCGGGCACCGGGGAGCTGTTTTTT.

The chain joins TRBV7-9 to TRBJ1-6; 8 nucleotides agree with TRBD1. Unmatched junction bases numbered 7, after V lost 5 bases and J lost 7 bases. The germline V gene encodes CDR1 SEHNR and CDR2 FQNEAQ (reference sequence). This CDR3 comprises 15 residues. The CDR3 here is CASSPQGARNSPLHF. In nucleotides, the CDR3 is TGTGCCAGCAGCCCCCAGGGGGCTAGGAATTCACCCCTCCACTTT.

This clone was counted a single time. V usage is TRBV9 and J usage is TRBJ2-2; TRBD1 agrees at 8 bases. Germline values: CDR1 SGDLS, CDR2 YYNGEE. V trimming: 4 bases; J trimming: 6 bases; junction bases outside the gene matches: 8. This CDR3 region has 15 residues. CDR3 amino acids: CASSPGQGGSGELFF. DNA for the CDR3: TGTGCCAGCAGCCCCGGACAGGGAGGCTCCGGGGAGCTGTTTTTT.

CDR3 residues: CASSLGGRGGTEAFF. The DNA of the CDR3 is TGTGCCAGCAGTCTGGGGGGGAGAGGTGGCACTGAAGCTTTCTTT. J is TRBJ1-1 and V is TRBV5-5, with a weak D call TRBD1 (5 bases). The CDR3 consists of 15 residues. Germline V gives CDR1 SGHKS, CDR2 YYEKEE (reference sequence). V was clipped by 5 bases and J by 4 bases, with 18 bases between them.

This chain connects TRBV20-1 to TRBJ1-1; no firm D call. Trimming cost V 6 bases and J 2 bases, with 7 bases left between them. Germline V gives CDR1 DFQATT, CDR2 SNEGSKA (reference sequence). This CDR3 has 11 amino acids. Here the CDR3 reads CSAYDNTEAFF. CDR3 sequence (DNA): TGCAGTGCCTACGATAACACTGAAGCTTTCTTT.

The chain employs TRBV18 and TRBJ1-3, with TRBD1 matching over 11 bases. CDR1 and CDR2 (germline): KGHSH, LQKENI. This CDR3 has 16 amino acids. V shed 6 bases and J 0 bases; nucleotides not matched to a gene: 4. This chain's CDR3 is CASSTGQGVSGNTIYF. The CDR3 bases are TGTGCCAGCTCTACGGGACAGGGGGTCTCTGGAAACACCATATATTTT.

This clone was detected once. The CDR3 loop reads CASSSWRAYGYTF. DNA for the CDR3: TGTGCCAGCAGTTCCTGGAGAGCCTATGGCTACACCTTC. The V and J genes are TRBV27 and TRBJ1-2; D uncertain. The V end was cut by 4 bases, the J end by 4 bases, with 10 bases between. The CDR3 is 13 residues long. In germline, CDR1 is MNHEY, CDR2 SMNVEV (reference sequence).

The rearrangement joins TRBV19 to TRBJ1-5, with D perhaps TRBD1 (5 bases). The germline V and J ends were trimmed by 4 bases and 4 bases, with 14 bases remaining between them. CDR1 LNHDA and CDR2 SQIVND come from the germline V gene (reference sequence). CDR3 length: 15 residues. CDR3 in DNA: TGTGCCAGTAGTACCCCGGGACGGGGAAATCAGCCCCAGCATTTT. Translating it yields CASSTPGRGNQPQHF. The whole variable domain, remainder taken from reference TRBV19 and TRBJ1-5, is DGGITQSPKYLFRKEGQNVTLSCEQNLNHDAMYWYRQDPGQGLRLIYYSQIVNDFQKGDIAEGYSVSREKKESFPLTVTSAQKNPTAFYLCASSTPGRGNQPQHFGDGTRLSIL.

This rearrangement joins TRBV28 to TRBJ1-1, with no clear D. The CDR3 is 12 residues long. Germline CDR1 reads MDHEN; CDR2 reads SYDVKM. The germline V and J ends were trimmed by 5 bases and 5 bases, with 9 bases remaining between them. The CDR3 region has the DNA TGTGCCAGCAGTCGTAGAATTACTGAAGCTTTCTTT. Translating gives CASSRRITEAFF.

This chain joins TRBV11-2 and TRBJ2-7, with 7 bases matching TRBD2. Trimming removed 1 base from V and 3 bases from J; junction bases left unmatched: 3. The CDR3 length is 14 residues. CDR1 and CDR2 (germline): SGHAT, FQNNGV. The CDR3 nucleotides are TGTGCCAGCAGCTTAGCGGGAGGCAGCTACGAGCAGTACTTC. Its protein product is CASSLAGGSYEQYF.

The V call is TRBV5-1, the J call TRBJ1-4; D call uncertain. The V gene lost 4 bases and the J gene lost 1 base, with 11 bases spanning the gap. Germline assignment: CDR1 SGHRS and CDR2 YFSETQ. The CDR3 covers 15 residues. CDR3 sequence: CASSRRSETNEKLFF. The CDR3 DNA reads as TGCGCCAGCAGCCGGCGGTCGGAAACTAATGAAAAACTGTTTTTT.

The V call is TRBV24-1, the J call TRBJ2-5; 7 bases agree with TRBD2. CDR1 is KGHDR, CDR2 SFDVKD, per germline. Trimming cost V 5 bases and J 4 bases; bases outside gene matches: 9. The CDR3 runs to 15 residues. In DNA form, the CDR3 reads TGTGCCACCAGTGCCCGAAGCGGGAACGCAGAGACCCAGTACTTC. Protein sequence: CATSARSGNAETQYF.